The rows below give T cell receptor beta chains drawn from one sample of a study of shared clonotypes between healthy human individuals. Repertoires were generated with immunoSEQ multiplex PCR, while TCRdb's copy carries only in-frame clones and drops some. The sample includes roughly 1 million clones, 60% to 80% of them seen just once. Material: memory CD4+ T cells sorted from blood. The receptors were sampled from a man aged 18 to 30 in good health. Each CDR3 is given with its conserved first and last residue. Size is stated for part of the rows, as once, few or many counts, or as a class when the clone is expanded.

j_gene: TRBJ2-1
v_gene: TRBV7-9
abundance: once
CDR3aa: CASTELQGANNEQFF

j_gene: TRBJ2-7
v_gene: TRBV10-1
abundance: once
CDR3aa: CASSGGVDLYF

j_gene: TRBJ2-3
v_gene: TRBV5-1
abundance: .
CDR3aa: CASYTSGGTDTQYF

j_gene: TRBJ2-7
v_gene: TRBV19
abundance: few
CDR3aa: CASSSEADEQYF

j_gene: TRBJ1-2
v_gene: TRBV18
abundance: few
CDR3aa: CASSPGTEYGYTF

j_gene: TRBJ2-6
v_gene: TRBV9
abundance: once
CDR3aa: CASSVDGRGAGANVLTF

j_gene: TRBJ1-1
v_gene: TRBV7-2
abundance: .
CDR3aa: CASTQSVGFTEAFF

j_gene: TRBJ2-5
v_gene: TRBV7-2
abundance: once
CDR3aa: CASTVGSSGSRETQYF

j_gene: TRBJ1-1
v_gene: TRBV9
abundance: .
CDR3aa: CASSPSQSGNLRAFF

j_gene: TRBJ1-3
v_gene: TRBV5-4
abundance: .
CDR3aa: CASTVRGGNTIYF

j_gene: TRBJ1-4
v_gene: TRBV27
abundance: .
CDR3aa: CASARARPEKLFF

j_gene: TRBJ2-5
v_gene: TRBV6-6
abundance: once
CDR3aa: CASSYRGPGVGETQYF

j_gene: TRBJ1-4
v_gene: TRBV9
abundance: .
CDR3aa: CASSVAVGSTNEKLFF

j_gene: TRBJ1-4
v_gene: TRBV20-1
abundance: few
CDR3aa: CSASDGEKLFF

j_gene: TRBJ2-3
v_gene: TRBV5-5
abundance: many
CDR3aa: CASSKTSGFTDTQYF

j_gene: TRBJ1-5
v_gene: TRBV5-1
abundance: .
CDR3aa: CASSLGTGGQPQHF

j_gene: TRBJ1-2
v_gene: TRBV6-6
abundance: .
CDR3aa: CASSYSQGYGYTF

j_gene: TRBJ2-7
v_gene: TRBV5-6
abundance: once
CDR3aa: CASSLVGTANYEQYF

j_gene: TRBJ2-5
v_gene: TRBV12-5
abundance: .
CDR3aa: CASGEGQYQETQYF

j_gene: TRBJ2-7
v_gene: TRBV5-1
abundance: .
CDR3aa: CASSRTSGGSSYEQYF

j_gene: TRBJ1-1
v_gene: TRBV4-1
abundance: once
CDR3aa: CASRGPMNTEAFF

j_gene: TRBJ2-3
v_gene: TRBV5-1
abundance: .
CDR3aa: CASSLWGASTDTQYF

j_gene: TRBJ1-5
v_gene: TRBV4-1
abundance: .
CDR3aa: CASSSRVLDGSNQPQHF

j_gene: TRBJ2-1
v_gene: TRBV7-2
abundance: .
CDR3aa: CASSLWHEQFF

j_gene: TRBJ2-6
v_gene: TRBV7-3
abundance: .
CDR3aa: CASSLSRRDRTLSGANVLTF

j_gene: TRBJ1-6
v_gene: TRBV5-1
abundance: few
CDR3aa: CASSADQDSPLHF

j_gene: TRBJ1-1
v_gene: TRBV12-5
abundance: .
CDR3aa: CASGPGQGSNTEAFF

j_gene: TRBJ1-3
v_gene: TRBV29-1
abundance: .
CDR3aa: CSVVISIHSGNTIYF

j_gene: TRBJ2-3
v_gene: TRBV6-5
abundance: few
CDR3aa: CASSYSSQGTQYF

j_gene: TRBJ2-2
v_gene: TRBV21-1
abundance: .
CDR3aa: CASSKDRAGELFF

j_gene: TRBJ2-7
v_gene: TRBV5-8
abundance: .
CDR3aa: CASSYTRGPYEQYF

j_gene: TRBJ2-7
v_gene: TRBV11-2
abundance: many
CDR3aa: CASSLSGSRYEQYF

j_gene: TRBJ2-5
v_gene: TRBV18
abundance: .
CDR3aa: CASSPSQGLQETQYF

j_gene: TRBJ1-2
v_gene: TRBV6-5
abundance: .
CDR3aa: CASSSDRNLYGYTF

j_gene: TRBJ1-2
v_gene: TRBV5-4
abundance: .
CDR3aa: CASSVRTVQITGYTF

j_gene: TRBJ2-7
v_gene: TRBV28
abundance: .
CDR3aa: CASSWGGAEQYF

j_gene: TRBJ2-2
v_gene: TRBV28
abundance: .
CDR3aa: CASRGTGDTGELFF

j_gene: TRBJ2-3
v_gene: TRBV30
abundance: .
CDR3aa: CAWSGGGYTDTQYF

j_gene: TRBJ2-5
v_gene: TRBV4-1
abundance: .
CDR3aa: CASSQDLNRAETQYF

j_gene: TRBJ2-5
v_gene: TRBV6-6
abundance: .
CDR3aa: CASSTVAGEETQYF

j_gene: TRBJ2-2
v_gene: TRBV4-1
abundance: .
CDR3aa: CASSQGYARQALRGTGELFF

j_gene: TRBJ2-2
v_gene: TRBV10-1
abundance: few
CDR3aa: CATGGANTGELFF

j_gene: TRBJ1-5
v_gene: TRBV5-5
abundance: .
CDR3aa: CASSLGGAFQPQHF

j_gene: TRBJ1-4
v_gene: TRBV7-2
abundance: few
CDR3aa: CASSRKSTGEGSYEKLFF

j_gene: TRBJ2-5
v_gene: TRBV5-1
abundance: .
CDR3aa: CASSLGGVEETQYF

j_gene: TRBJ2-1
v_gene: TRBV5-1
abundance: .
CDR3aa: CASSLSGTGSYNEQFF

j_gene: TRBJ2-3
v_gene: TRBV9
abundance: .
CDR3aa: CASRGGRAESDTQYF

j_gene: TRBJ1-6
v_gene: TRBV30
abundance: .
CDR3aa: CAWTDRFFSYNSPLHF

j_gene: TRBJ2-5
v_gene: TRBV10-1
abundance: .
CDR3aa: CASSDRTGGMETQYF

j_gene: TRBJ1-1
v_gene: TRBV14
abundance: .
CDR3aa: CASSQAGQGPKTFF